These 15 T cell receptor beta chains were sequenced from one sample in a study of T cell responses to AZD1222 COVID-19 vaccine. The repertoire was sequenced with immunoSEQ multiplex PCR; TCRdb's copy has only in-frame clones and lacks some. The profile covers more than 95,000 clones, with roughly 91% appearing a single time and about 7.1% taken by the ten largest. Here the sequenced sample was peripheral blood, taken 28 days after the second AZD1222 dose. The receptors were sampled from an adult who received the AZD1222 COVID-19 vaccine.

In this sample, this clone turned up a few times. This chain uses TRBV3-1 (or the pseudogene TRBV3-2) with TRBJ1-5, with unresolved D. The CDR3 is 15 residues long. The germline V gene has CDR1 LGHDT and CDR2 YNNKEL (reference sequence). V was clipped by 4 bases and J by 5 bases, with 15 bases between them. CDR3 DNA: TGTGCCAGCAGCCTCGGGTCGGCGTTCGATCAGCCCCAGCATTTT. Its translation: CASSLGSAFDQPQHF.

The gene calls are TRBV2 and TRBJ2-5; 8 positions agree with TRBD2. CDR1 is SNHLY, CDR2 FYNNEI, per germline. Trimming at V came to 8 bases and at J to 6 bases, leaving 8 bases not matched to a gene. The CDR3 is made up of 13 amino acids. The CDR3: CASFSGSGKTQYF. CDR3 in DNA: TGTGCCAGCTTCAGCGGGAGCGGGAAGACCCAGTACTTC.

V and J are TRBV13 and TRBJ2-5, with D possibly being TRBD1 (6 bases). Germline V gene lookup returns CDR1 PRHDT and CDR2 FYEKMQ (reference sequence). Deletions cut 0 bases from V and 4 bases from J, with 9 bases between. The CDR3 extends over 14 amino acids. As DNA, the CDR3 is TGTGCCAGCAGCTTAGGTCAGGGGCTAGAGACCCAGTACTTC. Translating gives CASSLGQGLETQYF.

This chain joins TRBV5-1 and TRBJ2-1; 13 positions agree with TRBD2. Germline lookup yields CDR1 SGHRS and CDR2 YFSETQ. The ends lost 3 bases at V and 2 bases at J; junction bases unmatched: 14. This CDR3 has 20 residues. For the CDR3, the DNA is TGCGCCAGCAGCTCGACCTTTACTAGCGGGAGGGCTAAGACCTACAATGAGCAGTTCTTC. Protein: CASSSTFTSGRAKTYNEQFF.

This chain connects TRBV5-1 to TRBJ2-3, with D hard to call. The CDR3 is 12 residues long. Germline CDR1 and CDR2: SGHRS and YFSETQ. V lost 2 bases, J lost 0 bases, and 1 base lay in between. As DNA, the CDR3 is TGCGCCAGCAGCTTAAGCACAGATACGCAGTATTTT. Amino acids: CASSLSTDTQYF.

This chain uses TRBV2 with TRBJ1-2, with a tentative D call TRBD1 (6 bases). This CDR3 has 14 amino acids. Germline V gene sequence: CDR1 SNHLY, CDR2 FYNNEI. V dropped 2 bases and J dropped 2 bases, with 9 bases sitting between them. In DNA, the CDR3 is TGTGCCAGCAGTGAATGGGACAACAACTATGGCTACACCTTC. It yields the protein CASSEWDNNYGYTF.

This chain uses TRBV24-1 with TRBJ2-5; weak D call: TRBD2 (5 bases). The CDR3 spans 13 residues. Trimming pared 7 bases from V and 7 bases from J, leaving 15 bases between. Germline CDR1 KGHDR, CDR2 SFDVKD. CDR3 in DNA: TGTGCCACCAGCGGGGTGGCATCAGGGACCCAGTACTTC. It encodes CATSGVASGTQYF.

This clone appeared once. The J gene is TRBJ2-3, the V gene TRBV9; D ambiguous. Trimming took off 7 bases at V and 1 base at J, with 10 bases between the two ends. This CDR3 is 13 amino acids long. Germline CDR1 and CDR2: SGDLS and YYNGEE. The CDR3 protein is CASVEVRTDTQYF. CDR3 coding DNA: TGTGCCAGCGTCGAGGTCCGCACAGATACGCAGTATTTT. Looking up the rest from reference TRBV9 and TRBJ2-3 gives the full variable domain: DSGVTQTPKHLITATGQRVTLRCSPRSGDLSVYWYQQSLDQGLQFLIQYYNGEERAKGNILERFSAQQFPDLHSELNLSSLELGDSALYFCASVEVRTDTQYFGPGTRLTVL.

This chain links TRBV5-4 with TRBJ1-6; no firm D call. CDR1 is SGHNT and CDR2 is YYREEE in the germline V gene (reference sequence). Trimming shortened V by 1 base and J by 0 bases, and 5 bases separated the two germline ends. The CDR3 totals 15 residues. CDR3 residues: CASSLFYSYNSPLHF. CDR3 nucleotides: TGTGCCAGCAGCTTGTTCTACTCCTATAATTCACCCCTCCACTTT.

This clone showed up just once. V and J are TRBV7-9 and TRBJ2-7; D might be TRBD2 (7 bases). Germline V gene data show CDR1 as SEHNR and CDR2 as FQNEAQ (reference sequence). The CDR3 sequence is 16 residues long. Trimming pared 1 base from V and 3 bases from J, leaving 16 bases between. The CDR3 nucleotides are TGTGCCAGCAGCTTAGTCTCGGGGGGCAGGGGCTACGAGCAGTACTTC. Translating it yields CASSLVSGGRGYEQYF.

The rearrangement uses TRBV28 and TRBJ1-1, with D possibly matching TRBD1 (5 bases). There are 14 residues in the CDR3. The germline V and J ends were trimmed by 7 bases and 7 bases, with 19 bases remaining between them. Germline-derived CDR1 and CDR2 are MDHEN and SYDVKM. The CDR3 loop is CASIAPTGGDEAFF. The CDR3 DNA sequence: TGTGCCAGCATCGCCCCTACTGGGGGGGATGAAGCTTTCTTT.

V usage is TRBV12-3 or TRBV12-4 and J usage is TRBJ2-1; D perhaps matches TRBD1 (6 bases). The CDR3 covers 13 residues. V was clipped by 3 bases and J by 7 bases, with 10 bases between them. Here the CDR3 reads CASSLTGRNEQFF. CDR3 in DNA: TGTGCCAGCAGTTTGACAGGTCGGAATGAGCAGTTCTTC.

The chain combines TRBV7-9 with TRBJ2-3; D might be TRBD1 or TRBD2, each matching 5 bases. V lost 8 bases, J lost 4 bases, and 22 bases lay in between. This CDR3 contains 16 residues. From germline, CDR1 is SEHNR and CDR2 FQNEAQ (reference sequence). CDR3 nucleotides: TGTGCCAGCTTCCCATCCGAGGGACCTGATGCAGATACGCAGTATTTT. It encodes CASFPSEGPDADTQYF. Based on the CDR3 plus reference TRBV7-9 and TRBJ2-3, the full variable domain is DTGVSQNPRHKITKRGQNVTFRCDPISEHNRLYWYRQTLGQGPEFLTYFQNEAQLEKSRLLSDRFSAERPKGSFSTLEIQRTEQGDSAMYLCASFPSEGPDADTQYFGPGTRLTVL.

V is TRBV5-1 and J is TRBJ2-3; unclear D gene. Trimming took off 4 bases at V and 0 bases at J, with 6 bases between the two ends. This CDR3 contains 13 residues. Germline V gene lookup returns CDR1 SGHRS and CDR2 YFSETQ. This chain's CDR3 is CASSTASTDTQYF. The CDR3 DNA reads TGCGCCAGCAGCACCGCTAGCACAGATACGCAGTATTTT.

The V gene is TRBV4-2, the J gene TRBJ2-3, with unresolved D. Germline CDR1 is LGHNA and CDR2 is YNFKEQ. V shed 6 bases and J shed 2 bases, with 18 bases lying between them. The CDR3 is 16 residues long. The CDR3 sequence is CASRGETFSSTDTQYF. Here the CDR3 DNA reads TGTGCCAGCAGGGGCGAGACTTTTAGCTCCACAGATACGCAGTATTTT.